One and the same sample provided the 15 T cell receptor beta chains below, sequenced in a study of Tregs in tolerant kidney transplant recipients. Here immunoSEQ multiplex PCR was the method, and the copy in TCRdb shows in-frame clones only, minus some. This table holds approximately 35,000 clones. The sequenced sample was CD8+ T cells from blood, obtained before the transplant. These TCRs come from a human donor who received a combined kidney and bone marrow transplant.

The covered CDR3 bases are TGTGCCAGCGTACTGACTAGCGGGGGCACCGGGGAG. Its protein is CASVLTSGGTGE. In full, the CDR3 reads CASVLTSGGTGELFF. The V and J genes are TRBV7-9 and TRBJ2-2, with TRBD2 matching over 12 bases. The missing CDR3 end, 3 residues past where the read stops, is filled in from the germline J gene. The V gene end was trimmed by 8 bases and the J gene end by 4 bases; junction bases not matched to a gene: 5. The CDR3 contains 15 residues. Germline V gene data show CDR1 as SEHNR and CDR2 as FQNEAQ (reference sequence). The whole variable domain, remainder taken from reference TRBV7-9 and TRBJ2-2, is DTGVSQNPRHKITKRGQNVTFRCDPISEHNRLYWYRQTLGQGPEFLTYFQNEAQLEKSRLLSDRFSAERPKGSFSTLEIQRTEQGDSAMYLCASVLTSGGTGELFFGEGSRLTVL.

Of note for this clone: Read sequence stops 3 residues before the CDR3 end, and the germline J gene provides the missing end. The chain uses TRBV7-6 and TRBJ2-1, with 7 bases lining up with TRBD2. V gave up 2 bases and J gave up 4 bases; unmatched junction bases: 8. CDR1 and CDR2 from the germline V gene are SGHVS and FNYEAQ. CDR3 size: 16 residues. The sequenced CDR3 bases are TGTGCCAGCAGCTTAATCTCTAGCGGCCCATACAATGAG. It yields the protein CASSLISSGPYNE. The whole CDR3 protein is CASSLISSGPYNEQFF.

The CDR3 loop is CASSETPAGQVADTQYF. The sequenced part of the CDR3 DNA is TGTGCCAGCAGTGAAACCCCAGCGGGACAGGTTGCAGATACG. This chain links TRBV2 with TRBJ2-3, with TRBD1 as a possible D gene (8 bases). The read terminates 3 residues before the CDR3 end, so the remaining end is supplied by the germline J gene. The V end was cut by 2 bases, the J end by 4 bases, with 19 bases between. Germline CDR1 is SNHLY and CDR2 is FYNNEI. The CDR3 length is 17 residues.

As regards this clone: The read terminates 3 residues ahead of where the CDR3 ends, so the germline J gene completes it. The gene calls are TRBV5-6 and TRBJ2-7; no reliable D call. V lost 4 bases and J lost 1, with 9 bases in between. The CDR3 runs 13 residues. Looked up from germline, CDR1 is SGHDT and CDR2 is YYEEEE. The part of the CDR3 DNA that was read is TGTGCCAGCAGCATATTTATGTCCTACGAG. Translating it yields CASSIFMSYE. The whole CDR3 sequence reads CASSIFMSYEQYF.

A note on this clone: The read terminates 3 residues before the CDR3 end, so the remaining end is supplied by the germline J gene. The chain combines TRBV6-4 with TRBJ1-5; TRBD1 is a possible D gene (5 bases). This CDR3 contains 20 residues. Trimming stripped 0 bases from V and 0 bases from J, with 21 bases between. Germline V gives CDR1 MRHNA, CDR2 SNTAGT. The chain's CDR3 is CASSDSLTFDSQNSNQPQHF. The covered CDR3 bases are TGTGCCAGCAGTGACTCTCTTACCTTTGACAGCCAAAATAGCAATCAGCCC.

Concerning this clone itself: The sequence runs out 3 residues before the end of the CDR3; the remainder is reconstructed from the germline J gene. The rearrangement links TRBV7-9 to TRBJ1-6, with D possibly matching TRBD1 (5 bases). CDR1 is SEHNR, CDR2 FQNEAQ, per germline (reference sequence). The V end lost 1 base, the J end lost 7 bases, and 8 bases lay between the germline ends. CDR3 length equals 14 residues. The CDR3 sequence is CASSLGGLNSPLHF. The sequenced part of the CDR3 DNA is TGTGCCAGCAGCTTAGGGGGACTAAATTCACCC.

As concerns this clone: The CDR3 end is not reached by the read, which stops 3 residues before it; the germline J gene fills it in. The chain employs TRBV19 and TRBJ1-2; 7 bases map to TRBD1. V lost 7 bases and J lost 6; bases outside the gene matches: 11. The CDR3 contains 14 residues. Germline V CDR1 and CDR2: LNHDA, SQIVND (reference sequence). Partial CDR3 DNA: TGTGCCAGTATGGGCCAGGGGGACGTCAATGGC. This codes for CASMGQGDVNG. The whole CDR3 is CASMGQGDVNGYTF.

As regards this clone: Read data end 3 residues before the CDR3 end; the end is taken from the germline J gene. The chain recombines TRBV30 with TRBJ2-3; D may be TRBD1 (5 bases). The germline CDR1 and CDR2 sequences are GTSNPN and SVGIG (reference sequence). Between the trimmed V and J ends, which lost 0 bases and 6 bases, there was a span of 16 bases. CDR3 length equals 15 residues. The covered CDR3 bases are TGTGCCTGGAGTGTAGGTGGGGCATCGATGGATACG. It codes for CAWSVGGASMDT. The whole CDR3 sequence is CAWSVGGASMDTQYF.

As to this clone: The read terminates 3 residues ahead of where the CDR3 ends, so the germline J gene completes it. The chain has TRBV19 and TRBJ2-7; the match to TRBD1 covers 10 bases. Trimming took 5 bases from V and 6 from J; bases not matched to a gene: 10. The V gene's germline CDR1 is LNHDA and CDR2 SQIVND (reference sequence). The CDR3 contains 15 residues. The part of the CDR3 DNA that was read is TGTGCCAGTAGTCTGTCGACCGGGACAGGGGTCGAG. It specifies CASSLSTGTGVE. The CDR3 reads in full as CASSLSTGTGVEQYF. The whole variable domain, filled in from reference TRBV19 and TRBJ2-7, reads DGGITQSPKYLFRKEGQNVTLSCEQNLNHDAMYWYRQDPGQGLRLIYYSQIVNDFQKGDIAEGYSVSREKKESFPLTVTSAQKNPTAFYLCASSLSTGTGVEQYFGPGTRLTVT.

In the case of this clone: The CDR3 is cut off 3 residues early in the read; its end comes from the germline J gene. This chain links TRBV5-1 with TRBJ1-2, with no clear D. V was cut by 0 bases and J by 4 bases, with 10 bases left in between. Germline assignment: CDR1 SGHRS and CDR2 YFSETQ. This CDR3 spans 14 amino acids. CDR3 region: CASSLDGVGYGYTF. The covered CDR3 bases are TGCGCCAGCAGCTTGGACGGGGTCGGCTATGGC.

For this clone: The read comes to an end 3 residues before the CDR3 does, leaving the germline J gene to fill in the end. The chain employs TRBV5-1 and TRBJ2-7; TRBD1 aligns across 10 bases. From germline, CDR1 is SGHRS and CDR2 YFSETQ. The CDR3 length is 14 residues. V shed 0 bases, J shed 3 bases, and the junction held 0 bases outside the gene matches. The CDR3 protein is CASSLGTGGYEQYF. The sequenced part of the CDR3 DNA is TGCGCCAGCAGCTTGGGGACAGGGGGCTACGAG.

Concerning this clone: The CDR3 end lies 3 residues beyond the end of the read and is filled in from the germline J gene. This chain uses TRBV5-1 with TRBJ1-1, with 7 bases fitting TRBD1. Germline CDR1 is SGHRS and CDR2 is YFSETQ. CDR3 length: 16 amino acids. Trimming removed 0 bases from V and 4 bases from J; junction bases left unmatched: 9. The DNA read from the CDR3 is TGCGCCAGCAGCTTGGTAGGAGGGGGCGAGGTCACTGAA. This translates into CASSLVGGGEVTE. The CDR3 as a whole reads CASSLVGGGEVTEAFF.

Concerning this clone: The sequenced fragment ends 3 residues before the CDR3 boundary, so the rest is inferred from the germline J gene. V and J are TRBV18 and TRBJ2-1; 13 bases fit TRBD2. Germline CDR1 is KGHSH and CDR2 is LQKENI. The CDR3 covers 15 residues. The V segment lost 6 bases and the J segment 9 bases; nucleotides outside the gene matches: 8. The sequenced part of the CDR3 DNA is TGTGCCAGCTCCGGACTAGCGGGAGTTTTCGGTGAG. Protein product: CASSGLAGVFGE. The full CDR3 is CASSGLAGVFGEQFF.

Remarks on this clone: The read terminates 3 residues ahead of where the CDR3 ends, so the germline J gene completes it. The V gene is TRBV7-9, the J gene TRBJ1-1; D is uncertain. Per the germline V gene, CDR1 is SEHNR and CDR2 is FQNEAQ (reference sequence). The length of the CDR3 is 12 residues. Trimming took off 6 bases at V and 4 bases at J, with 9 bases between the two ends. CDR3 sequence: CASSYQVTEAFF. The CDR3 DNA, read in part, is TGTGCCAGCAGTTACCAGGTCACTGAA.

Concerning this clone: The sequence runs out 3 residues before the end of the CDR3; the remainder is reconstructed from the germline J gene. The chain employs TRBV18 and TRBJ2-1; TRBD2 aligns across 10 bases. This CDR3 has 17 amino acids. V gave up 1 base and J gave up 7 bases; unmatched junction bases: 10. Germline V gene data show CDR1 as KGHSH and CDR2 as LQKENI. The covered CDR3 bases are TGTGCCAGCTCACCACTAGGACTAGCGGCGGAATTTAATGAG. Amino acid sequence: CASSPLGLAAEFNE. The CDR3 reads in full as CASSPLGLAAEFNEQFF.